This T cell receptor (beta chain) was captured in a study of PD-L1 blockade in urothelial cancer (dated by TCRdb to 2016 to 2017). General notes on the study: All patients started therapy at some point between 2014 and 2016 and received atezolizumab 1,200 mg intravenously every 3 weeks. Durable clinical benefit meant progression-free survival longer than 6 months, and TCR features were also tested against progression-free and overall survival. Blood samples were analyzed at 3 weeks after treatment start (second dose) and at 6 weeks after treatment start. Somatic, immune and clinical correlates of response to PD-L1 blockade with atezolizumab in urothelial cancer were the focus of an exploratory multi-omic analysis. Patients had an ECOG performance status of 0 or 1 and had received between 0 and 3 prior chemotherapy regimens. Pretreatment tumor samples, along with matched peripheral blood serially collected before and after atezolizumab treatment, were subjected to TCR sequencing. Some 30 patients had pretreatment blood TCR-seq, some 25 had at least one posttreatment blood collection, and some 25 had tumor TCR-seq. Blood samples gave a median of around 140,000 T cells and 80,000 to 95,000 unique TCRs, with a median clonality of around 0.074. In the same patients who had TCR sequencing, pretreatment tumors also underwent whole exome sequencing and RNA sequencing. About 85% of the 29 patients were identified as males with urothelial cancer of bladder origin, and a prior smoking history was reported by 18 of 29 patients. Durable clinical benefit was achieved by nine patients but not by the remaining 20.

On this clone: There is no known antigen for this receptor. No per-base quality is available; no much larger clone lies one base away.

In light of the paper, this sample's time point label describes: pretreatment peripheral blood. A cohort of 25 to 30 patients with locally advanced or metastatic urothelial carcinoma, treated at Memorial Sloan Kettering on a trial protocol, was included. Peripheral blood mononuclear cells were collected pretreatment and during treatment, at between 1 and 8 total time points per patient. The Qiagen DNeasy Blood extraction kit was used to purify genomic DNA from total PBMCs and tumor samples. PBMCs were collected pretreatment and during treatment, and were isolated and stored as previously described. The junction shows trimming of 1 base on V and 8 bases on J, plus 8 bases between the germline ends. Sequences SGHVS (CDR1) and FQNEAQ (CDR2) are obtained from the germline V gene. Counted from cysteine to phenylalanine, this CDR3 has 13 amino acids. The DNA shown is the 39-base CDR3, in frame from base 1.

Broad study findings and their caveats: A pretreatment peripheral blood TCR clonality below the median was linked to improved progression-free and overall survival. Small sample size (n ≈ 29) and many exploratory analyses mean the results are intended to be hypothesis-generating. At 3 weeks after the start of treatment, tumor-associated TCR clones in peripheral blood had expanded more in patients with durable benefit (n of about 21, p = 0.022).

Synthetic TCR analog templates were spiked into each PCR so that absolute template abundance could be estimated from read counts. TCRbeta CDR3 regions were amplified from genomic DNA with bias-controlled V and J gene primers using the immunoSEQ assay. Sequencing of rearranged TCRbeta segments was done at approximately 20X coverage. The paper's processing steps were these. Sequencing errors were corrected by clustering, and CDR3s were annotated against IMGT so that V, D and J genes could be assigned. Only productive TCRbeta rearrangements were used in downstream analyses, excluding out-of-frame or stop-codon sequences. To compute clonality, Shannon entropy was normalized by the log of the number of unique productive sequences and then subtracted from one. Fisher's exact test with Benjamini-Hochberg correction, using a cutoff of adjusted p below 0.01, was how clones that differed between time points or between blood and tumor were identified. TCRdb's version of the immuneACCESS table is confined to in-frame rearrangements and falls short of the full clone set. An unresolved V gene accounts for under half of the shortfall where checked; the remainder is of unknown origin. The V and J calls and clone size come from that table; D and trimming were worked out from the DNA. A total of about 80,000 clones appear in this sample, around 81% of them only once. The leading ten clones occupy about 6.2% of the sample.

This sample comprised PBMCs, obtained around atezolizumab (anti-PD-L1) treatment. The receptor's source is a man between 40 and 49 years old with urothelial cancer. This sequence uses TRBV7-8 and TRBJ1-4; too little of a D gene remains to name it. The bases read TGTGCCAGCAGCTTAGACCCGGGAGAAAAACTGTTTTTT. It translates to CASSLDPGEKLFF.